The 2 T cell receptor beta chains given below trace back to one sample, sequenced in a study of blood T cell repertoires in COVID-19. The method was immunoSEQ multiplex PCR; TCRdb's version includes in-frame clones alone and lacks a portion of them. The sample lists 60,000 to 85,000 clones, about 88% occurring once. Sample: peripheral blood. The receptors here all came from a woman in her forties or fifties with active COVID-19.

V gene TRBV5-1 combines with J gene TRBJ1-1; D not resolved. Trimming cost V 4 bases and J 4 bases, with 14 bases left between them. CDR1 SGHRS and CDR2 YFSETQ come from the germline V gene. The CDR3 loop spans 14 amino acids. CDR3 nucleotide sequence: TGCGCCAGCAGCAACGGGGAGTTGGTCACTGAAGCTTTCTTT. It codes for CASSNGELVTEAFF.

The chain couples TRBV5-1 to TRBJ2-1; D gene uncertain. The CDR3 contains 13 residues. Trimming removed 3 bases from V and 7 bases from J, with 11 bases in between. CDR1 is SGHRS, CDR2 YFSETQ, per germline. The CDR3 DNA is TGCGCCAGCAGCTCTGAGGTTGGTAATGAGCAGTTCTTC. As protein: CASSSEVGNEQFF.